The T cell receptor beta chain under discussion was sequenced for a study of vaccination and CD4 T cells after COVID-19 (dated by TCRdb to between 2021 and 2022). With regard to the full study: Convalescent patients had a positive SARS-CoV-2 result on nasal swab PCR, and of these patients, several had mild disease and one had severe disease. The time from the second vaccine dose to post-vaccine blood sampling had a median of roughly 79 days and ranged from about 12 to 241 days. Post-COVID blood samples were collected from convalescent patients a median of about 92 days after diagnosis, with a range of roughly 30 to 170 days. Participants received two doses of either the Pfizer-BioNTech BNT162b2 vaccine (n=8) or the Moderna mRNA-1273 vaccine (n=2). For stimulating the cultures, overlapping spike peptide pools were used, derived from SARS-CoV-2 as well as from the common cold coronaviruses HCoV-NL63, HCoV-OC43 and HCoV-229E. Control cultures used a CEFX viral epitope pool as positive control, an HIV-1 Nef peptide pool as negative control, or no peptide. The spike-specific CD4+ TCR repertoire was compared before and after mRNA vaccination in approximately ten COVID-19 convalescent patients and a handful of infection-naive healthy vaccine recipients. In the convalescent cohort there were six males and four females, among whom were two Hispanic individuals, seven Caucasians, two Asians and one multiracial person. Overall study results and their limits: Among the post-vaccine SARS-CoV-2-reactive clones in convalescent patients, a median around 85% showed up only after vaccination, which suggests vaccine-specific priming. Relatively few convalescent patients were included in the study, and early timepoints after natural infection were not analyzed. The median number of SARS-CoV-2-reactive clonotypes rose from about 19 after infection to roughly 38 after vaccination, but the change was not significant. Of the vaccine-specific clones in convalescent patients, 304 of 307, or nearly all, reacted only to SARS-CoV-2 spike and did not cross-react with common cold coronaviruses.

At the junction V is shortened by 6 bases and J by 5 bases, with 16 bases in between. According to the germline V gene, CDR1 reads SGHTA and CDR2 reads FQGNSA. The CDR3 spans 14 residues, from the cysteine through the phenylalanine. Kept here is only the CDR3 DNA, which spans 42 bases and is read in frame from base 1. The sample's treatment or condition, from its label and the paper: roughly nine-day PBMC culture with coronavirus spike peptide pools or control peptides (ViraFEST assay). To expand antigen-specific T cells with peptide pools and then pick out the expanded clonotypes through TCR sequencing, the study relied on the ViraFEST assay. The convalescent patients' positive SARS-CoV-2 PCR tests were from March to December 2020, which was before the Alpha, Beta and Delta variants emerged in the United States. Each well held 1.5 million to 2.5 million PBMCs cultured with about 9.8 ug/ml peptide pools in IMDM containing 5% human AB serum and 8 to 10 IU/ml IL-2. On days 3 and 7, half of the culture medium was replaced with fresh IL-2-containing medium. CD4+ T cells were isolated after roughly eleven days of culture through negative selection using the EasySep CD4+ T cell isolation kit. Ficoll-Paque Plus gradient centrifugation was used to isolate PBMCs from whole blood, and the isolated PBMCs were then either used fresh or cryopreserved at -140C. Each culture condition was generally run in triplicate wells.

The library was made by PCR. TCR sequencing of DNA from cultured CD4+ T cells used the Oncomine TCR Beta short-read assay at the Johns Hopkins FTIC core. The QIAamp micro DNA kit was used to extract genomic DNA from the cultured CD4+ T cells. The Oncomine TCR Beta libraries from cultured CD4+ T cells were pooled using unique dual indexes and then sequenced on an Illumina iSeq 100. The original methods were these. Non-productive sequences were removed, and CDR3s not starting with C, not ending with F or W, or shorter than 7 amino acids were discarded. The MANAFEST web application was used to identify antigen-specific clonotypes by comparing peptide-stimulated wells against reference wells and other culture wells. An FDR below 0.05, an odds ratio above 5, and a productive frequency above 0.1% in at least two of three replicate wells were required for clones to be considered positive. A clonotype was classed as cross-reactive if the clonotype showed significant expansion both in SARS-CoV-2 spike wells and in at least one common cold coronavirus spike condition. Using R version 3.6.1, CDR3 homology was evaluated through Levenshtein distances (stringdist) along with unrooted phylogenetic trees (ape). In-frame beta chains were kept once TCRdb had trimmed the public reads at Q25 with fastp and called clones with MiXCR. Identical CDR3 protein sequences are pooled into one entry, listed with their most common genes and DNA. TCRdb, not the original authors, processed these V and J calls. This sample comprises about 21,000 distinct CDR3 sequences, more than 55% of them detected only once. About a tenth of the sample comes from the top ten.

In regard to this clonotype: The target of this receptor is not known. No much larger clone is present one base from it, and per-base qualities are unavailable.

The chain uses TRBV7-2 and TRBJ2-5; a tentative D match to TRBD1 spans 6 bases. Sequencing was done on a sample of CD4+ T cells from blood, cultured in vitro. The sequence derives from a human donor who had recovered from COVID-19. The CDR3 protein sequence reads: CASSYNRDGETQYF. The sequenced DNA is TGTGCCAGCAGTTATAACAGGGACGGGGAGACCCAGTACTTC.